These 20 T cell receptor beta chains share one sample of origin, sequenced in a study of blood T cell repertoires in COVID-19. TCRdb's table, derived via immunoSEQ multiplex PCR, lists solely in-frame clones and lacks some. The sample shows 350,000 or so clones, 88% of them seen only once. Sample: peripheral blood. Every receptor here comes from a young woman with COVID-19, enrolled during active disease.

This chain connects TRBV5-1 to TRBJ2-7, with 9 bases lining up with TRBD2. The CDR3 is 15 amino acids. Germline CDR1 and CDR2: SGHRS and YFSETQ. Trimming cost V 1 base and J 4 bases; bases outside gene matches: 6. This chain's CDR3 is CASSLTSLAGYEQYF. In DNA form, the CDR3 reads TGCGCCAGCAGCTTGACGAGTCTAGCGGGGTACGAGCAGTACTTC.

This chain uses TRBV5-1 with TRBJ1-5; 9 positions agree with TRBD1. This CDR3 contains 15 residues. J was trimmed by 5 bases and V by 4 bases; bases with no gene match: 7. Germline-derived CDR1 and CDR2 are SGHRS and YFSETQ. This CDR3 is CASSLGWDRDQPQHF. The CDR3, as DNA: TGCGCCAGCAGCCTGGGTTGGGACAGGGATCAGCCCCAGCATTTT.

The chain links TRBV9 to TRBJ2-1; perhaps TRBD2 as D (5 bases). Trimming shortened V by 3 bases and J by 2 bases, and 6 bases separated the two germline ends. The CDR3 has 13 residues. Germline V gene data show CDR1 as SGDLS and CDR2 as YYNGEE. This CDR3 is CASSAGTYNEQFF. The CDR3 DNA sequence: TGTGCCAGCAGCGCGGGGACCTACAATGAGCAGTTCTTC. The entire variable domain, with the rest obtained from reference TRBV9 and TRBJ2-1, is as follows: DSGVTQTPKHLITATGQRVTLRCSPRSGDLSVYWYQQSLDQGLQFLIQYYNGEERAKGNILERFSAQQFPDLHSELNLSSLELGDSALYFCASSAGTYNEQFFGPGTRLTVL.

This clone appeared a single time. V gene TRBV5-3 combines with J gene TRBJ2-7; a possible D gene is TRBD2 (6 bases). TRBV5-3 carries the ORF label, with uncertain function. The V end was cut by 1 base, the J end by 3 bases, with 26 bases between. This CDR3 has 19 residues. CDR3 coding DNA: TGTGCCAGAAGCTTGCGGGGGTCCCCAAGAAAGGTCGACGGCTACGAGCAGTACTTC. This codes for CARSLRGSPRKVDGYEQYF.

This clone has only one observation. The V gene is TRBV27, the J gene TRBJ1-5; weak D call: TRBD1 (5 bases). This CDR3 has 14 amino acids. V was cut by 5 bases and J by 5 bases, with 13 bases left in between. Germline V CDR1 and CDR2: MNHEY, SMNVEV (reference sequence). DNA of the CDR3: TGTGCCAGCAGTCCCGCGGACACCTATCAGCCCCAGCATTTT. As protein: CASSPADTYQPQHF.

The chain joins TRBV28 to TRBJ1-2; D is unresolved. The V gene lost 7 bases and the J gene lost 4 bases, with 7 bases spanning the gap. Germline V CDR1 and CDR2: MDHEN, SYDVKM. The CDR3 covers 11 residues. CDR3 sequence (DNA): TGTGCCAGCAAGCGAGCCTATGGCTACACCTTC. It is translated as CASKRAYGYTF.

The chain has TRBV6-5 and TRBJ1-4, with D tentatively TRBD1 (5 bases). Trimming took off 7 bases at V and 10 bases at J, with 22 bases between the two ends. The CDR3 has 15 amino acids. Germline loops: CDR1 MNHEY, CDR2 SVGAGI. The CDR3: CASTQNGGSGGKLFF. The CDR3 region has the DNA TGTGCCAGCACCCAAAATGGGGGGTCTGGGGGAAAACTGTTTTTT.

The V and J genes are TRBV6-5 and TRBJ1-4; D may be TRBD1 (5 bases). Germline CDR1 and CDR2: MNHEY and SVGAGI. The CDR3 spans 14 residues. Trimming left V 5 bases short and J 5 bases short, with 12 bases between. CDR3 amino acids: CASSKTALNEKLFF. The CDR3 nucleotides are TGTGCCAGCAGTAAGACAGCCCTAAATGAAAAACTGTTTTTT.

The chain couples TRBV5-5 to TRBJ1-1; TRBD1 agrees at 8 bases. The CDR3 runs to 16 residues. Germline V lookup: CDR1 SGHKS, CDR2 YYEKEE (reference sequence). Germline trimming cut 2 bases from V and 5 bases from J; bases unmatched to any gene: 11. CDR3 nucleotide sequence: TGTGCCAGCAGCTTTGGTGCAGGGGGCACGGGGACTGAAGCTTTCTTT. Encoded protein: CASSFGAGGTGTEAFF.

The chain has TRBV6-5 and TRBJ1-2; D perhaps matches TRBD1 (5 bases). The CDR3 consists of 13 residues. Germline V lookup: CDR1 MNHEY, CDR2 SVGAGI. V lost 8 bases and J lost 0, with 10 bases in between. CDR3 region: CASSPRANYGYTF. CDR3 coding DNA: TGTGCCAGCTCCCCCAGGGCTAACTATGGCTACACCTTC.

The V call is TRBV5-1, the J call TRBJ2-7; TRBD1 might be the D (6 bases). Trimming removed 4 bases from V and 2 bases from J, with 13 bases in between. The CDR3 has 14 amino acids. Germline V gene data show CDR1 as SGHRS and CDR2 as YFSETQ. The CDR3: CASSPPTGAYEQYF. The CDR3 DNA sequence: TGCGCCAGCAGCCCGCCGACAGGCGCCTACGAGCAGTACTTC.

The chain links TRBV24-1 to TRBJ2-2; a possible D gene is TRBD2 (7 bases). Germline V lookup: CDR1 KGHDR, CDR2 SFDVKD. This CDR3 region has 17 residues. V lost 2 bases to trimming and J lost 2 bases, with 14 bases between them. Here the CDR3 reads CATSDSDGGPNTGELFF. CDR3 sequence (DNA): TGTGCCACCAGTGATTCCGACGGGGGGCCTAACACCGGGGAGCTGTTTTTT.

The chain links TRBV5-1 to TRBJ2-3, with TRBD2 matching 10 bases. Germline V gene lookup returns CDR1 SGHRS and CDR2 YFSETQ. The V segment lost 0 bases and the J segment 10 bases; nucleotides outside the gene matches: 5. The CDR3 is made up of 14 amino acids. CDR3 in amino acids: CASSLEIAGGPQYF. The CDR3 nucleotides are TGCGCCAGCAGCTTGGAGATAGCGGGGGGCCCGCAGTATTTT.

This chain joins TRBV7-2 and TRBJ1-1; D remains unclear. The CDR3 has 14 amino acids. V lost 5 bases and J 1 base, leaving 11 bases between the germline ends. Germline values: CDR1 SGHTA, CDR2 FQGNSA. In DNA, the CDR3 is TGTGCCAGCAGCATACAGTCCGGGAACACTGAAGCTTTCTTT. Protein product: CASSIQSGNTEAFF.

The chain combines TRBV9 with TRBJ1-1; 10 bases align to TRBD1. Losses at the gene ends were 4 bases for V and 5 bases for J; bases not matched to a gene: 5. There are 14 residues in the CDR3. The germline V gene has CDR1 SGDLS and CDR2 YYNGEE. CDR3: CASSLGTGVTEAFF. The CDR3, as DNA: TGTGCCAGCAGCTTAGGGACAGGGGTAACTGAAGCTTTCTTT.

This chain connects TRBV4-3 to TRBJ1-2; 8 bases line up with TRBD1. Trimming cost V 0 bases and J 4 bases; bases outside gene matches: 7. The CDR3 runs 16 residues. The germline V gene encodes CDR1 LGHNA and CDR2 YSLEER. The CDR3 here is CASSQDRTGGTYGYTF. The CDR3 DNA sequence: TGCGCCAGCAGCCAAGATCGTACAGGGGGGACCTATGGCTACACCTTC.

The chain couples TRBV4-1 to TRBJ2-3, with D tentatively TRBD2 (5 bases). The CDR3 runs 14 residues. Trimming removed 0 bases at V and 3 bases at J, with 7 bases between. Per germline, CDR1 MGHRA and CDR2 YSYEKL. DNA for the CDR3: TGCGCCAGCAGCCAAGAGGGCGGGACAGATACGCAGTATTTT. Translation gives CASSQEGGTDTQYF.

The chain has TRBV18 and TRBJ2-3, with D tentatively TRBD2 (5 bases). Trimming left V 3 bases short and J 4 bases short, with 11 bases between. Germline CDR1 KGHSH, CDR2 LQKENI. The CDR3 runs to 14 residues. This CDR3 reads CASSPPGKPDTQYF. The CDR3 bases are TGTGCCAGCTCACCCCCCGGGAAGCCAGATACGCAGTATTTT. The whole variable domain, remainder taken from reference TRBV18 and TRBJ2-3, is NAGVMQNPRHLVRRRGQEARLRCSPMKGHSHVYWYRQLPEEGLKFMVYLQKENIIDESGMPKERFSAEFPKEGPSILRIQQVVRGDSAAYFCASSPPGKPDTQYFGPGTRLTVL.

This sequence joins TRBV5-1 and TRBJ2-7; 11 bases map to TRBD1. This CDR3 is 15 amino acids long. Losses at the gene ends were 0 bases for V and 2 bases for J; bases not matched to a gene: 1. CDR1 and CDR2 (germline): SGHRS, YFSETQ. This chain's CDR3 is CASSLAGQGAYEQYF. The CDR3 region has the DNA TGCGCCAGCAGCTTGGCGGGACAGGGGGCCTACGAGCAGTACTTC.

The chain is built from TRBV4-2 and TRBJ1-6, with 8 bases aligning to TRBD1. The CDR3 is made up of 14 amino acids. The ends lost 7 bases at V and 7 bases at J; junction bases unmatched: 6. Germline lookup yields CDR1 LGHNA and CDR2 YNFKEQ. CDR3 DNA: TGTGCCAGCAAGAGGCAGGGGGCCAATTCACCCCTCCACTTT. Translated: CASKRQGANSPLHF.